What follows describes a single T cell receptor beta chain. Assay: immunoSEQ multiplex PCR; the TCRdb copy retains only in-frame clones and omits some. The top ten clones hold less than 9.5% of a sample with about 310,000 clones, 85% to 90% of them seen once. CDR3 length: 15 residues. Germline V gene data show CDR1 as KGHSH and CDR2 as LQKENI. V was clipped by 6 bases and J by 2 bases, with 17 bases between them. This sample is part of a study of blood T cell repertoires in COVID-19. The study assigned cohorts using participant-reported clinical history. Among Cohort 3 donors, those recovered had two negative PCRs, clearance, or symptom resolution.

The TCR originated in a woman aged 30 to 39 who had recovered from COVID-19. Specimen: PBMCs or T cells enriched from blood (not recorded which). The chain is built from TRBV18 and TRBJ2-7, with unresolved D. The DNA of the CDR3 is TGTGCCAGCTCTCCCCCTGGTAGTCTCACCTACGAGCAGTACTTC. It specifies CASSPPGSLTYEQYF.